This T cell receptor beta chain is from a study of T cells in Graves' hyperthyroidism and ophthalmopathy. Study overall: Peripheral blood sampling occurred at initial diagnosis, before any treatment.

This clonotype was seen more than once but under ten times. Its antigen is not known. Amplification of TCR beta CDR3 regions was performed using RNA transcripts as template. An initial round of RT-PCR targeting the TCR CDR3 relied on the HTBI primer set. One entry per CDR3 protein, called by TCRdb with MiXCR from the multiplex PCR reads. The table records under 250,000 distinct CDR3 sequences, over 15% of them present only once. The ends were cut back, 3 bases at V and 5 bases at J, with 10 bases in the middle. The CDR3 is made up of 13 amino acids. Looked up from germline, CDR1 is SGHDN and CDR2 is FVKESK. Study findings and constraints: Model output signaled ophthalmopathy a median roughly six months ahead of onset. Blood held most thyroid clonotypes expanded above 0.001 frequency.

The chain carries TRBV14 and TRBJ1-1; D is undetermined. The TCR originated in a man aged 45-60 years with Graves' hyperthyroidism. The sequencing sample was made of blood. The CDR3 DNA reads TGTGCCAGCAGCCAGGGGAGTTGGACTGAAGCTTTCTTT. This gives the protein CASSQGSWTEAFF.